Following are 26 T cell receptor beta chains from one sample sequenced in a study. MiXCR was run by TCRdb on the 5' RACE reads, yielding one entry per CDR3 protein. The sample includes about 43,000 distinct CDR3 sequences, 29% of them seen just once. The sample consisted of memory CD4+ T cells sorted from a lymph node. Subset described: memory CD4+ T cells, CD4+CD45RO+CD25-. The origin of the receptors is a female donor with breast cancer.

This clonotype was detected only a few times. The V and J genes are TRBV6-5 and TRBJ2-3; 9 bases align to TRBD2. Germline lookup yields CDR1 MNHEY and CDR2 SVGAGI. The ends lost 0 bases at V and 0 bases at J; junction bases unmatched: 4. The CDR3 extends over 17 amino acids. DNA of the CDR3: TGTGCCAGCAGTTACTCAGTCGCGGGGGGGAGCACAGATACGCAGTATTTT. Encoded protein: CASSYSVAGGSTDTQYF.

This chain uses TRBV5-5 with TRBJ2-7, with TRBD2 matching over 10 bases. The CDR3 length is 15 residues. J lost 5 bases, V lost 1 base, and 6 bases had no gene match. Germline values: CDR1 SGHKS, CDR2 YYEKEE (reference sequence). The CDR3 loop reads CASSLSGTSENEQYF. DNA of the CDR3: TGTGCCAGCAGCTTGAGCGGGACTAGCGAGAACGAGCAGTACTTC.

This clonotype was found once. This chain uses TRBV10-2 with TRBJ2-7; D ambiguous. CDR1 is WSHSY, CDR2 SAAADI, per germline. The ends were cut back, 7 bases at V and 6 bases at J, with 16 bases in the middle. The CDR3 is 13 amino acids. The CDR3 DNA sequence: TGCGCCAGCACCCCGACGCGGACCCTCGAGCAGTACTTC. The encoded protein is CASTPTRTLEQYF.

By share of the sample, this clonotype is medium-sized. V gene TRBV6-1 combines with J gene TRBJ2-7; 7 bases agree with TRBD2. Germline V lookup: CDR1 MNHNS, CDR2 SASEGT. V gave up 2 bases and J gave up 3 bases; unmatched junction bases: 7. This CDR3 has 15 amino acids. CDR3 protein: CASSETRGSFYEQYF. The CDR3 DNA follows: TGTGCCAGCAGTGAAACGCGGGGGAGCTTCTACGAGCAGTACTTC.

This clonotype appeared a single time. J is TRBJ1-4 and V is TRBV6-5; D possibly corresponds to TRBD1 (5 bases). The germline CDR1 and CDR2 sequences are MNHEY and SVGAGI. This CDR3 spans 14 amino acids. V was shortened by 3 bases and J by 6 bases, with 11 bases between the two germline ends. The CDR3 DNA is TGTGCCAGCAGTTATCGGGGCTGGGATGAAAAACTGTTTTTT. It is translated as CASSYRGWDEKLFF.

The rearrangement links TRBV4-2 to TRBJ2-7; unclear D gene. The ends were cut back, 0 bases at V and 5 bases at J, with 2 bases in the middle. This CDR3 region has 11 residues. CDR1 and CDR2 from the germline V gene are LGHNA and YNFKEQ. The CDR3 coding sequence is TGTGCCAGCAGCCAAGACAACGAGCAGTACTTC. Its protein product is CASSQDNEQYF.

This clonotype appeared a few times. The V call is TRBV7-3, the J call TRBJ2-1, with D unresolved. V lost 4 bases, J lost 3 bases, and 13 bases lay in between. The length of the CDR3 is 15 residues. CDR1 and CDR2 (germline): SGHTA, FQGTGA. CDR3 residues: CASSSWQTNYNEQFF. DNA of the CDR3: TGTGCCAGCAGCTCCTGGCAAACGAACTACAATGAGCAGTTCTTC.

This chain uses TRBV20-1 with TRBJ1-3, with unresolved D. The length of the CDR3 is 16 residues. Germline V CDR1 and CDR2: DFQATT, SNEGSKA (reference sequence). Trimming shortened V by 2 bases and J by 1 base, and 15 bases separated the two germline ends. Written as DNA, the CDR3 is TGCAGTGCTAGACCGGCCGGGCCCAGGTCTGGAAACACCATATATTTT. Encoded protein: CSARPAGPRSGNTIYF.

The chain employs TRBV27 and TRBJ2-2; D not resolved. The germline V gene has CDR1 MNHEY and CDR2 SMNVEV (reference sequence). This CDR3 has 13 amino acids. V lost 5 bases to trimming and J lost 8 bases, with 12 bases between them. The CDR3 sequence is CASSARSPGELFF. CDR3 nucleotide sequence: TGTGCCAGCAGTGCCCGGTCACCGGGGGAGCTGTTTTTT.

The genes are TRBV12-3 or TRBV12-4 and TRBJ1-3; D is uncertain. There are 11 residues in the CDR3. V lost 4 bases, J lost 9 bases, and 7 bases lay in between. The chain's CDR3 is CASSYLGTIYF. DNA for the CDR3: TGTGCCAGCAGTTACCTGGGCACCATATATTTT.

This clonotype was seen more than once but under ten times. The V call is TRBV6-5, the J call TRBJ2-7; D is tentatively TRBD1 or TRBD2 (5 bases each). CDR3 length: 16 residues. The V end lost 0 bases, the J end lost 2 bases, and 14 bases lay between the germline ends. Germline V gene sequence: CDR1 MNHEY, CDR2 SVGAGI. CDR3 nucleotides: TGTGCCAGCAGTTACTCACCGGGACCCCTCACCTACGAGCAGTACTTC. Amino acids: CASSYSPGPLTYEQYF.

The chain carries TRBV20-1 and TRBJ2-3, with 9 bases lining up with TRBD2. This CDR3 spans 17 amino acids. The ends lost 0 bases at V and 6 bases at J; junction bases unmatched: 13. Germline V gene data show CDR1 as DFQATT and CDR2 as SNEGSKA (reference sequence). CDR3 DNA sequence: TGCAGTGCTAGAGATCTGAGGTCGGCGGGAGGGCCGGATACGCAGTATTTT. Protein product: CSARDLRSAGGPDTQYF.

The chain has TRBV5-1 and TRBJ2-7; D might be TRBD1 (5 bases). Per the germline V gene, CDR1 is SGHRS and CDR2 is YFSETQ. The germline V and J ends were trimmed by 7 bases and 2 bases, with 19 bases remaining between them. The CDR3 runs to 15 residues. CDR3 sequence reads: CASLGLRREPYEQYV. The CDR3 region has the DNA TGCGCCAGCCTTGGATTACGCAGGGAACCCTACGAGCAGTACGTC.

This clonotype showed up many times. The CDR3 spells CASSLLAPGANVLTF. Here the CDR3 DNA reads TGCGCCAGCAGCTTGCTAGCACCTGGGGCCAACGTCCTGACTTTC. The V and J genes are TRBV5-1 and TRBJ2-6; TRBD2 is a possible D gene (5 bases). The CDR3 totals 15 residues. Germline CDR1 reads SGHRS; CDR2 reads YFSETQ. The V end was cut by 1 base, the J end by 2 bases, with 7 bases between.

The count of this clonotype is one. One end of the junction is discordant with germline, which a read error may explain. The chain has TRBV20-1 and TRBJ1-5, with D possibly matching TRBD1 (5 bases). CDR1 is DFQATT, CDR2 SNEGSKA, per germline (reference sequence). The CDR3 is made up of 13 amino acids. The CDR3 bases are TGCGGTGCTAGAGTAGGGGTGGATCAGCCCCAGCATTTT. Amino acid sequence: CGARVGVDQPQHF.

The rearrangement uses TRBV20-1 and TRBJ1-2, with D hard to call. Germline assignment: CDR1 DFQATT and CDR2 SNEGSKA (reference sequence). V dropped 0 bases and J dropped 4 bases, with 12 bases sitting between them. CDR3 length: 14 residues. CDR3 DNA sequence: TGCAGTGCTAGAGACCCCGATGTACTCTATGGCTACACCTTC. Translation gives CSARDPDVLYGYTF.

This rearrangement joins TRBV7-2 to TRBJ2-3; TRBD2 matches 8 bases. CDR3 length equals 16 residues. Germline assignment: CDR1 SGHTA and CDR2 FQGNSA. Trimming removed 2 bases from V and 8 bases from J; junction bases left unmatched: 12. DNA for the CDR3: TGTGCCAGCAGCTTAAATCGAGCGGGGGTGGAAGGTACGCAGTATTTT. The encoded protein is CASSLNRAGVEGTQYF.

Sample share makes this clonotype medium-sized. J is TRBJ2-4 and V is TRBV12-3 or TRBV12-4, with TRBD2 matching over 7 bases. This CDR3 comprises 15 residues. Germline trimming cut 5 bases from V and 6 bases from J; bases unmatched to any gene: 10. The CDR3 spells CASSPSGAGVNIQYF. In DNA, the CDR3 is TGTGCCAGCAGTCCCTCTGGTGCGGGGGTAAACATTCAGTACTTC.

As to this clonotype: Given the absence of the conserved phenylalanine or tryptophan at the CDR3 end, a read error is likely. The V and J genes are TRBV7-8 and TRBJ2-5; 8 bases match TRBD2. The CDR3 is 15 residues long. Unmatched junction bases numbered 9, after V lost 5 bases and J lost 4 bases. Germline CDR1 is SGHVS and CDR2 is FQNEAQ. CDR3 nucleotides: TGTGCCAGCAGCGCCCATAGCGGGATTTTAGAGACCCAGTACTCC. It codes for CASSAHSGILETQYS.

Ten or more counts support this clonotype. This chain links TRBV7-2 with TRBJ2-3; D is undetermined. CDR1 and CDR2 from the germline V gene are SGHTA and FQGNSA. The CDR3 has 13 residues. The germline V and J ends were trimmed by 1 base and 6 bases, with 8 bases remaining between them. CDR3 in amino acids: CASSLGGRDTQYF. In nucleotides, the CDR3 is TGTGCCAGCAGCTTAGGGGGTAGGGATACGCAGTATTTT.

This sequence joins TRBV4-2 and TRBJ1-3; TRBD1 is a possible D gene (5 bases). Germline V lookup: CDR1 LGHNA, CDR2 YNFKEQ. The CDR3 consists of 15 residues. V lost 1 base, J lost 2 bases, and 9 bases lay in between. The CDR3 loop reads CASSQVTGTGNTIYF. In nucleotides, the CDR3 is TGTGCCAGCAGCCAAGTTACAGGAACTGGAAACACCATATATTTT.

This CDR3 is CASSFLGLTGETQYF. DNA of the CDR3: TGTGCCAGCAGTTTCCTTGGACTAACGGGGGAGACCCAGTACTTC. The chain joins TRBV12-3 or TRBV12-4 to TRBJ2-5; the D gene is possibly TRBD2 (6 bases). The CDR3 consists of 15 residues. Trimming removed 3 bases from V and 5 bases from J, with 16 bases in between.

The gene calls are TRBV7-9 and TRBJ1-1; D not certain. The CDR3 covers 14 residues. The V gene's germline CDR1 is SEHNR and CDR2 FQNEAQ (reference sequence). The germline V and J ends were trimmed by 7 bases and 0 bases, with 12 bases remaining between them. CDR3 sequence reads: CASKPTTVNTEAFF. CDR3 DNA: TGTGCCAGCAAGCCTACGACCGTGAACACTGAAGCTTTCTTT. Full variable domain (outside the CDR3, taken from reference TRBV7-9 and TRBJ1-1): DTGVSQNPRHKITKRGQNVTFRCDPISEHNRLYWYRQTLGQGPEFLTYFQNEAQLEKSRLLSDRFSAERPKGSFSTLEIQRTEQGDSAMYLCASKPTTVNTEAFFGQGTRLTVV.

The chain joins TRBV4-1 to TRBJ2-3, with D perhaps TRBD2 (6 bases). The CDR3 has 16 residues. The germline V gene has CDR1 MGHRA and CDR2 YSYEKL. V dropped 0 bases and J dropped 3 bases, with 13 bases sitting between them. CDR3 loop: CASSQDGGAGTDTQYF. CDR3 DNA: TGCGCCAGCAGCCAAGACGGGGGAGCTGGGACAGATACGCAGTATTTT.

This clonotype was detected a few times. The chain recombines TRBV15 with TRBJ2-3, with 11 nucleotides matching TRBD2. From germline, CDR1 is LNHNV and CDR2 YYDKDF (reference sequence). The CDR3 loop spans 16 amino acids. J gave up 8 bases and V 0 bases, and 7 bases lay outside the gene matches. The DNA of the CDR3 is TGTGCCACCAGCAGAGAAGGTAGCGGGGGGGCCTTTACGCAGTATTTT. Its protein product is CATSREGSGGAFTQYF.

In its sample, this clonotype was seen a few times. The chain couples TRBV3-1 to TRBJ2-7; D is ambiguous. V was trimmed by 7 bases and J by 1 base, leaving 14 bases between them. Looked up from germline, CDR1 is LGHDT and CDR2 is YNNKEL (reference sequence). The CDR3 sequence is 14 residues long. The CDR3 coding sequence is TGTGCCAGCACCCCCGCTGGGCGGTCCTACGAGCAGTACTTC. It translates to CASTPAGRSYEQYF.